This T cell receptor (beta chain) was observed in a study of blood T cell repertoires in COVID-19. The overall study: From T cells, B-cell-depleted T cells, or PBMCs came the material, which was cDNA or gDNA.

In its sample, this clone was seen many times. This CDR3 has 13 residues. The V gene's germline CDR1 is SGHVS and CDR2 FNYEAQ. Trimming cost V 3 bases and J 2 bases, with 6 bases left between them. Per the original methods: For nucleated cells, counts were estimated from reference gene primer amplification. This table comes from immunoSEQ multiplex PCR, and its TCRdb copy is limited to in-frame clones, with some not included. V, J and clone size reflect that table, while D and trimming were determined from the DNA. The table lists 25,000 to 30,000 clones, under 80% of them singletons. This chain uses TRBV7-6 with TRBJ2-3; D may be TRBD2 (6 bases). The sequenced material came from peripheral blood. The receptor's source is a man aged 65 to 79 with acute or convalescent COVID-19. The CDR3 is CASSLGLTDTQYF. Here the CDR3 DNA reads TGTGCCAGCAGCTTGGGACTCACAGATACGCAGTATTTT. Combining the CDR3 with reference TRBV7-6 and TRBJ2-3 gives the whole variable domain GAGVSQSPRYKVTKRGQDVALRCDPISGHVSLYWYRQALGQGPEFLTYFNYEAQQDKSGLPNDRFSAERPEGSISTLTIQRTEQRDSAMYRCASSLGLTDTQYFGPGTRLTVL.